These T cell receptor beta chains were read from a single sample in a study of shared clonotypes between healthy human individuals. Produced via immunoSEQ multiplex PCR; TCRdb's table is partial and in-frame only. This table holds 1,500,000 or so clones, roughly 97% found once. Sequencing was done on a sample of naive CD4+ T cells sorted from blood. The receptors were sampled from a man in his thirties or forties in good health. CDR3s include the opening cysteine and the closing phenylalanine or tryptophan. A D gene is named only where the DNA matches it firmly. Clone size appears in some rows only: once, few, many, or a class for an expanded clone.

clone_size	d_call	v_call	j_call	cdr3_aa	cdr3_nt
.	.	TRBV10-1	TRBJ1-3	CASTIGAGNTIYF	TGCGCCAGCACCATCGGCGCTGGAAACACCATATATTTT
once	.	TRBV2	TRBJ2-1	CASSYDNHNEQFF	TGTGCCAGCAGTTATGACAATCACAATGAGCAGTTCTTC
.	.	TRBV19	TRBJ2-5	CASSIAGAQETQYF	TGTGCCAGTAGTATAGCCGGGGCCCAAGAGACCCAGTACTTC
.	.	TRBV11-2	TRBJ2-7	CASSRLQGDYYEQYF	TGTGCCAGCAGCAGGTTACAGGGGGACTACTACGAGCAGTACTTC
.	TRBD2	TRBV7-9	TRBJ2-1	CASSLVSRLAGGDNEQFF	TGTGCCAGCAGCTTAGTGTCTCGATTAGCGGGAGGTGACAATGAGCAGTTCTTC
.	.	TRBV28	TRBJ1-4	CASSFWLEELFF	TGTGCCAGCAGTTTCTGGCTCGAGGAACTGTTTTTT
.	TRBD1	TRBV2	TRBJ1-1	CASIPQGARGTEAFF	TGTGCCAGCATTCCACAGGGGGCGCGTGGCACTGAAGCTTTCTTT
.	TRBD1	TRBV5-1	TRBJ1-1	CASSLVSGGAEAFF	TGCGCCAGCAGCTTGGTTTCAGGGGGGGCTGAAGCTTTCTTT
.	TRBD1	TRBV29-1	TRBJ2-7	CSVSTGGAYYEQYF	TGCAGCGTTTCCACAGGGGGAGCCTACTACGAGCAGTACTTC
once	TRBD1	TRBV4-2	TRBJ2-7	CASSQDHTGAATSEQYF	TGTGCCAGCAGCCAAGACCATACAGGGGCAGCTACCTCCGAGCAGTACTTC
.	.	TRBV11-2	TRBJ2-5	CASSLEAGYQETQYF	TGTGCCAGCAGCTTAGAGGCGGGGTACCAAGAGACCCAGTACTTC
.	.	TRBV2	TRBJ2-1	CASSVTGLNEQFF	TGTGCCAGCAGTGTTACCGGCCTCAATGAGCAGTTCTTC
.	.	TRBV5-4	TRBJ2-1	CASSLILRNNEQFF	TGTGCCAGCAGCTTGATACTACGGAACAATGAGCAGTTCTTC
.	.	TRBV20-1	TRBJ2-1	CSARVVYEQFF	TGCAGTGCTAGAGTCGTTTATGAGCAGTTCTTC
.	.	TRBV5-1	TRBJ2-2	CASSSTATNTGELFF	TGCGCCAGCAGCTCGACAGCCACGAACACCGGGGAGCTGTTTTTT
.	.	TRBV7-9	TRBJ1-4	CASSLAAGSYEKLFF	TGTGCCAGCAGCTTAGCGGCAGGGTCTTATGAAAAACTGTTTTTT
once	TRBD1	TRBV27	TRBJ2-1	CASSPGQGINEQFF	TGTGCCAGCAGTCCGGGACAGGGGATCAATGAGCAGTTCTTC
.	.	TRBV5-5	TRBJ2-2	CASSFSFTGELFF	TGTGCCAGCAGCTTTAGCTTCACCGGGGAGCTGTTTTTT
.	.	TRBV13	TRBJ1-5	CASSQRRGNQPQHF	TGTGCCAGCAGCCAGCGACGGGGGAATCAGCCCCAGCATTTT
.	.	TRBV19	TRBJ1-5	CASRGAISPVRRNSNQPQHF	TGTGCCAGTAGAGGGGCAATAAGTCCGGTCCGCAGAAATAGCAATCAGCCCCAGCATTTT
.	.	TRBV19	TRBJ2-2	CASSIGGGSNTGELFF	TGTGCCAGTAGTATAGGGGGCGGATCGAACACCGGGGAGCTGTTTTTT
.	TRBD2	TRBV4-1	TRBJ2-3	CASSQVASGSGTDTQYF	TGCGCCAGCAGCCAAGTGGCTAGCGGGAGCGGCACAGATACGCAGTATTTT
.	.	TRBV2	TRBJ2-1	CASSSGSPMWNEQFF	TGTGCCAGCAGTTCCGGGAGCCCGATGTGGAATGAGCAGTTCTTC
.	TRBD1	TRBV30	TRBJ2-2	CAWSSLGTVNTGELFF	TGTGCCTGGAGTAGCCTCGGGACAGTAAACACCGGGGAGCTGTTTTTT
once	TRBD2	TRBV4-2	TRBJ2-5	CASSQGGSGMGETQYF	TGTGCCAGCAGCCAAGGAGGTAGCGGGATGGGGGAGACCCAGTACTTC
.	.	TRBV19	TRBJ2-7	CASSISSRDEQYF	TGTGCCAGTAGTATCTCTAGCCGGGACGAGCAGTACTTC
.	.	TRBV7-2	TRBJ2-3	CASSLTVILTDTQYF	TGTGCCAGCAGCTTAACGGTTATCCTTACAGATACGCAGTATTTT
.	TRBD1	TRBV28	TRBJ2-3	CASSHRDRGYTDTQYF	TGTGCCAGCAGTCACCGGGACAGGGGGTACACAGATACGCAGTATTTT
.	.	TRBV11-2	TRBJ1-1	CASSLLGPRHGTEAFF	TGTGCCAGCAGCTTATTGGGTCCGAGGCATGGAACTGAAGCTTTCTTT
.	TRBD1	TRBV28	TRBJ1-1	CASSSPATGVYGNTEAFF	TGTGCCAGCAGTTCACCCGCGACAGGGGTTTATGGGAACACTGAAGCTTTCTTT
.	.	TRBV5-6	TRBJ1-1	CASSWSTLGNTEAFF	TGTGCCAGCAGCTGGAGCACATTGGGGAACACTGAAGCTTTCTTT
.	.	TRBV19	TRBJ1-2	CASSNPWTPDVFNYGYTF	TGTGCCAGTAGTAACCCCTGGACTCCAGACGTGTTTAACTATGGCTACACCTTC
.	.	TRBV6-1	TRBJ2-3	CASSVLTRTDTQYF	TGTGCCAGCAGTGTATTGACTAGGACAGATACGCAGTATTTT
.	TRBD1	TRBV14	TRBJ1-4	CASSQVPGTGVAREKLFF	TGTGCCAGCAGCCAAGTTCCCGGGACAGGAGTCGCCAGGGAAAAACTGTTTTTT
.	.	TRBV13	TRBJ2-7	CASSLGPTFYGQYF	TGTGCCAGCAGCTTAGGCCCGACTTTCTACGGGCAGTACTTC
.	TRBD1	TRBV4-2	TRBJ2-7	CASSQDVPGQVAQSYEQYF	TGTGCCAGCAGCCAAGATGTTCCGGGACAGGTTGCGCAGTCCTACGAGCAGTACTTC
once	.	TRBV7-9	TRBJ2-7	CASSLVAGFSYEQYF	TGTGCCAGCAGCTTAGTGGCAGGGTTCTCCTACGAGCAGTACTTC
.	.	TRBV9	TRBJ1-5	CASSFGTSNQPQHF	TGTGCCAGCAGCTTTGGGACGAGCAATCAGCCCCAGCATTTT
.	.	TRBV7-3	TRBJ2-3	CASSYGGSTDTQYF	TGTGCCAGCAGCTATGGGGGGAGCACAGATACGCAGTATTTT
.	TRBD1	TRBV5-1	TRBJ2-3	CASSRGQGVSTDTQYF	TGCGCCAGCAGCCGCGGACAGGGGGTGAGCACAGATACGCAGTATTTT